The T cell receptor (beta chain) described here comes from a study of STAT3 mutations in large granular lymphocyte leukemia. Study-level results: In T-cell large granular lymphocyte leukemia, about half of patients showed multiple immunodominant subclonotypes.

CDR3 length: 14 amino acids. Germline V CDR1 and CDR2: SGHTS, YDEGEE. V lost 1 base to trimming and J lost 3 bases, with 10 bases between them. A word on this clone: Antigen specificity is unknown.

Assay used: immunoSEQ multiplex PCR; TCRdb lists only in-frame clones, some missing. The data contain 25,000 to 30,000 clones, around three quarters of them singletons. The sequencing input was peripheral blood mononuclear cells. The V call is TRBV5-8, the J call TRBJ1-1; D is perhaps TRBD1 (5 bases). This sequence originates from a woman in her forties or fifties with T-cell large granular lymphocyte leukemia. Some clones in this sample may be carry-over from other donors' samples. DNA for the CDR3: TGTGCCAGCAGCTTGCTCGGGGCGGACACTGAAGCTTTCTTT. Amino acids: CASSLLGADTEAFF.